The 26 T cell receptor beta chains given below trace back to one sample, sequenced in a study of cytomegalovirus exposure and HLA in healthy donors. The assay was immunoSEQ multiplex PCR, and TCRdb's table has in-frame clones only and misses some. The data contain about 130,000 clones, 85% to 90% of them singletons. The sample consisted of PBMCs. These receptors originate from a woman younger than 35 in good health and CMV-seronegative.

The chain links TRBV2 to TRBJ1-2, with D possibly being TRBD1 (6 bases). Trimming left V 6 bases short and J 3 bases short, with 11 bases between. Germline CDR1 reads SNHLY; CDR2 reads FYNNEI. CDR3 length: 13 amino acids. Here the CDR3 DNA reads TGTGCCAGCAGCGACCGGACAGACTATGGCTACACCTTC. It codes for CASSDRTDYGYTF.

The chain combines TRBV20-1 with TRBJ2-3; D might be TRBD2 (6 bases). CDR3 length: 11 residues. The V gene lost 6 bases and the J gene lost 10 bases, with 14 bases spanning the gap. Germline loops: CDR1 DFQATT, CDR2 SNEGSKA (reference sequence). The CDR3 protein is CSATGAGAQYF. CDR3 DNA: TGCAGTGCAACGGGAGCCGGGGCGCAGTATTTT.

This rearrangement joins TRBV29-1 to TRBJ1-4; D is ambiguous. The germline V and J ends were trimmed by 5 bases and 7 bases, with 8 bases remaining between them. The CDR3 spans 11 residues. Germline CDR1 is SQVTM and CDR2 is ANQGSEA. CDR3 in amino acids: CSVRGIEKLFF. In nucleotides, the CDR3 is TGCAGCGTTCGCGGTATTGAAAAACTGTTTTTT.

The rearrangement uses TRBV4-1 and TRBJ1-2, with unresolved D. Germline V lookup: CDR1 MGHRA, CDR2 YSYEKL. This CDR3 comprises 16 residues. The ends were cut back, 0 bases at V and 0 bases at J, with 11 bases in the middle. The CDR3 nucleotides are TGCGCCAGCAGCCAAGATTCACATCTTGCTAACTATGGCTACACCTTC. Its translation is CASSQDSHLANYGYTF.

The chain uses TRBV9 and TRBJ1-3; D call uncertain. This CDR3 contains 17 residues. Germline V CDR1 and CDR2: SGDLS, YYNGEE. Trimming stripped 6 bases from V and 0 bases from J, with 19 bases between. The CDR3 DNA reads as TGTGCCAGCACCCCCCACCAAGACGGGAGCTCTGGAAACACCATATATTTT. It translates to CASTPHQDGSSGNTIYF.

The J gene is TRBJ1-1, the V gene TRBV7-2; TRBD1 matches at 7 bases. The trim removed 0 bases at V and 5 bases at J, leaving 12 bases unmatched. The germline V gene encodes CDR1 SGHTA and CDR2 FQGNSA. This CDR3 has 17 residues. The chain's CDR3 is CASSLALGRGRETEAFF. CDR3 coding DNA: TGTGCCAGCAGCTTAGCGCTCGGAAGGGGGCGGGAAACTGAAGCTTTCTTT.

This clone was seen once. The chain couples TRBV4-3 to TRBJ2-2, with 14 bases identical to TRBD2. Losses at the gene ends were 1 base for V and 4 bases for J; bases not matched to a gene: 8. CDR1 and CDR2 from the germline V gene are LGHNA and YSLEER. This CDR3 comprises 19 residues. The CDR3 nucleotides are TGCGCCAGCAGCCAAGGGGGGACTAGCGGGAGCGTGAGCACCGGGGAGCTGTTTTTT. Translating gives CASSQGGTSGSVSTGELFF.

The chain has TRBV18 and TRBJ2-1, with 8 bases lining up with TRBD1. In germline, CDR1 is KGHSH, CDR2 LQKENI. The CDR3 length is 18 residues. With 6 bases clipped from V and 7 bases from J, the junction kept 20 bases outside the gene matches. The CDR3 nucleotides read TGTGCCAGCTCCCCGGTGGCATCATTGGGACAGGTAGGGAATGAGCAGTTCTTC. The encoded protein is CASSPVASLGQVGNEQFF. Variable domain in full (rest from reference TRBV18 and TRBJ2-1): NAGVMQNPRHLVRRRGQEARLRCSPMKGHSHVYWYRQLPEEGLKFMVYLQKENIIDESGMPKERFSAEFPKEGPSILRIQQVVRGDSAAYFCASSPVASLGQVGNEQFFGPGTRLTVL.

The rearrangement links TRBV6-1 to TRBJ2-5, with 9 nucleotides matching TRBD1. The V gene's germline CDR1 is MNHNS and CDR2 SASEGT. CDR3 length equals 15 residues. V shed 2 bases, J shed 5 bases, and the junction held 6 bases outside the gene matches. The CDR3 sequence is CASSEMGQGVETQYF. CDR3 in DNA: TGTGCCAGCAGTGAAATGGGACAGGGTGTGGAGACCCAGTACTTC.

CDR3 region: CATSEGDYGYTF. As DNA, the CDR3 is TGTGCCACCAGCGAGGGAGACTATGGCTACACCTTC. The chain recombines TRBV15 with TRBJ1-2, with unresolved D. The CDR3 runs to 12 residues. Trimming shortened V by 5 bases and J by 3 bases, and 7 bases separated the two germline ends. Germline V gives CDR1 LNHNV, CDR2 YYDKDF (reference sequence).

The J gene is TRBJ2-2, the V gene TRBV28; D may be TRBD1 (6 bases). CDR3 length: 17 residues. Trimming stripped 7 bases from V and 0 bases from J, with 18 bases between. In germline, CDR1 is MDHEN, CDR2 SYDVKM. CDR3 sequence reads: CASKSNGGGTNTGELFF. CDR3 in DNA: TGTGCCAGCAAGTCCAATGGTGGGGGCACGAACACCGGGGAGCTGTTTTTT.

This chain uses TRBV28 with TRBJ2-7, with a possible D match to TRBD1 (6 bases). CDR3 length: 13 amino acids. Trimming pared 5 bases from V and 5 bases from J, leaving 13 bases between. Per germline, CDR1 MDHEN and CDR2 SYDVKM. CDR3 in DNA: TGTGCCAGCAGTCTACAGGGTTTCCACGAGCAGTACTTC. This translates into CASSLQGFHEQYF.

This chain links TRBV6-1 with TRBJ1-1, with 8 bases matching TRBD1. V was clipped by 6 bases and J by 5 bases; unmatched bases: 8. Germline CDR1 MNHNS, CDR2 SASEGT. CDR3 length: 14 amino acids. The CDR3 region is CASRRGTGGTEAFF. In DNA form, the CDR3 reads TGTGCCAGCAGGAGGGGAACAGGGGGAACTGAAGCTTTCTTT.

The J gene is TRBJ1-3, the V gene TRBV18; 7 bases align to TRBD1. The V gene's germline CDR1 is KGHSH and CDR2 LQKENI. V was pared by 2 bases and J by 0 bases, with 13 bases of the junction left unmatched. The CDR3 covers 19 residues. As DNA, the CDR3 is TGTGCCAGCTCACCAAAGTTGGTCGGGACAGTCCTCTCTGGAAACACCATATATTTT. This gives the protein CASSPKLVGTVLSGNTIYF.

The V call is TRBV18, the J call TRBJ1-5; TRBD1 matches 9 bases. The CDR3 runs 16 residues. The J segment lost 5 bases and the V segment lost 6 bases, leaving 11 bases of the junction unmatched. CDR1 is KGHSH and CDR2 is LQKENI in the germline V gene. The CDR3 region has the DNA TGTGCCAGCTCTCTTTGGGGTGACAGGGGGGATCAGCCCCAGCATTTT. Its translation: CASSLWGDRGDQPQHF.

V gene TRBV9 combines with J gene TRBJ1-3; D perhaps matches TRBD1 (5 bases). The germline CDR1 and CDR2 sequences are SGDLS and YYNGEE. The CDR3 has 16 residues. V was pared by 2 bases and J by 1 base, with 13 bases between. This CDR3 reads CASSVGWGGSGNTIYF. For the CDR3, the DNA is TGTGCCAGCAGCGTCGGGTGGGGGGGGTCTGGAAACACCATATATTTT.

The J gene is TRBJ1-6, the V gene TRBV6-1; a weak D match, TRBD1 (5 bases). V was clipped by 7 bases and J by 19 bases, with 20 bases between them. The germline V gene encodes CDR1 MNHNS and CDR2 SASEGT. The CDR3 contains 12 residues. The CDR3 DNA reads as TGTGCCAGCAACTTCGGGGAGGGGCAGGATCACTTT. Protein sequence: CASNFGEGQDHF.

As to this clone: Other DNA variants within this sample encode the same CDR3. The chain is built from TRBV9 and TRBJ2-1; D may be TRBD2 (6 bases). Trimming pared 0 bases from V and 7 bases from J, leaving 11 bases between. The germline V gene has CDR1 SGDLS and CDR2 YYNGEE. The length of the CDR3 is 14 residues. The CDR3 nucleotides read TGTGCCAGCAGCGTAGCGGGACTCCTAAATGAGCAGTTCTTC. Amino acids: CASSVAGLLNEQFF.

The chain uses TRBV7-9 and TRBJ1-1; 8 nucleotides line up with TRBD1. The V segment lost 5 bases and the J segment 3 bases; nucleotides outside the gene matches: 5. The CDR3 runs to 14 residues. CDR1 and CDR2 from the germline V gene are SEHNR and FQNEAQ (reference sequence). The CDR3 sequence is CASSVTGDDTEAFF. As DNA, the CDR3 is TGTGCCAGCAGCGTGACAGGGGACGACACTGAAGCTTTCTTT.

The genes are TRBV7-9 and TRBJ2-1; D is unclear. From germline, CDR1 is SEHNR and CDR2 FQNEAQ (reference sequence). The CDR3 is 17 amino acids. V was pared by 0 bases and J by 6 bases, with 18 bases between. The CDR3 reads CASSLAAALAILNEQFF. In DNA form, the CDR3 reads TGTGCCAGCAGCTTAGCGGCGGCCCTGGCTATCCTCAATGAGCAGTTCTTC.

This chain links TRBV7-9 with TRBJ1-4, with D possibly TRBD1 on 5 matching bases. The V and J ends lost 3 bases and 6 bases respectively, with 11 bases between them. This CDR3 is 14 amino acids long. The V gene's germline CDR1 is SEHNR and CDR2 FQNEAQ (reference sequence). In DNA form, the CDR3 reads TGTGCCAGCAGCTTGGCAGGGCGTGATGAAAAACTGTTTTTT. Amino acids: CASSLAGRDEKLFF.

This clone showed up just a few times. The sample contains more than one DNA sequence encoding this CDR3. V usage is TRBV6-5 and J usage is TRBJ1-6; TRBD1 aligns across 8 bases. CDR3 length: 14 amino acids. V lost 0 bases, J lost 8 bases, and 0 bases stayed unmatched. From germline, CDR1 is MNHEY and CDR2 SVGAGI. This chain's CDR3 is CASSYSTGDSPLHF. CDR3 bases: TGTGCCAGCAGTTACTCGACAGGGGATTCACCCCTCCACTTT.

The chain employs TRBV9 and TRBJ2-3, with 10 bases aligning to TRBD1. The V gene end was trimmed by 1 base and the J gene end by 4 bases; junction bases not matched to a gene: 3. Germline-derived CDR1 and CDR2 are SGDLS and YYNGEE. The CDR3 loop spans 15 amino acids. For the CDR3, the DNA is TGTGCCAGCAGCGTACTTGGACAGGGGGCAGATACGCAGTATTTT. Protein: CASSVLGQGADTQYF.

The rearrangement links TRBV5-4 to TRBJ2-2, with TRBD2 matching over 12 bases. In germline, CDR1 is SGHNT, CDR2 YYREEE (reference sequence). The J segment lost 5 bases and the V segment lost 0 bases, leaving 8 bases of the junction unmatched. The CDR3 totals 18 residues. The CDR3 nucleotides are TGTGCCAGCAGCTTGGGACTAGCGGGAGTCCTGGGGACCGGGGAGCTGTTTTTT. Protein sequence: CASSLGLAGVLGTGELFF.

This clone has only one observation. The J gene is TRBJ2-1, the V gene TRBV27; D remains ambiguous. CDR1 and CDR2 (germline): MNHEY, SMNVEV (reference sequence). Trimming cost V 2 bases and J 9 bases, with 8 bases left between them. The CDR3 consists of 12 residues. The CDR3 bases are TGTGCCAGCAGTTTAATCTTCGGTGAGCAGTTCTTC. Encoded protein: CASSLIFGEQFF.

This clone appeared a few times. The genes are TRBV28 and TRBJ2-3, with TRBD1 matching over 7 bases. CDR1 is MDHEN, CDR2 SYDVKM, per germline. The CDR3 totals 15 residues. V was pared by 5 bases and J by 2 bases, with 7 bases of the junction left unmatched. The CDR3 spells CASSGARGHTDTQYF. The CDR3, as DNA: TGTGCCAGCAGTGGAGCTAGGGGGCACACAGATACGCAGTATTTT.